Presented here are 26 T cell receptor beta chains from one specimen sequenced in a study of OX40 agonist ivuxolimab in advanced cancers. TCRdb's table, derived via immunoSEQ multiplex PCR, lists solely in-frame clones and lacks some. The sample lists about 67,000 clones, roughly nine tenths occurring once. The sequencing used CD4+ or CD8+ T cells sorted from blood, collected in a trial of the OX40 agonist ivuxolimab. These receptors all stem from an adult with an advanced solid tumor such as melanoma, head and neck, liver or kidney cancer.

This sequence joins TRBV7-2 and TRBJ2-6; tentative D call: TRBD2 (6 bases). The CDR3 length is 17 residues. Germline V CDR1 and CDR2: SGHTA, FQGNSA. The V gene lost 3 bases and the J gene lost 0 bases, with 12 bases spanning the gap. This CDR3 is CASSFRRESSGANVLTF. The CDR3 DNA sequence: TGTGCCAGCAGCTTTAGGAGGGAGAGCTCTGGGGCCAACGTCCTGACTTTC.

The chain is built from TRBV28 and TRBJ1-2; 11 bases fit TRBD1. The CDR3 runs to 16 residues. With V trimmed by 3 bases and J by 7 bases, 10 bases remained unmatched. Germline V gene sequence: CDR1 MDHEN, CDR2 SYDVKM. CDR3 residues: CASSFPSGQGAFGYTF. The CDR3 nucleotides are TGTGCCAGCAGTTTCCCCTCCGGACAGGGGGCGTTTGGCTACACCTTC.

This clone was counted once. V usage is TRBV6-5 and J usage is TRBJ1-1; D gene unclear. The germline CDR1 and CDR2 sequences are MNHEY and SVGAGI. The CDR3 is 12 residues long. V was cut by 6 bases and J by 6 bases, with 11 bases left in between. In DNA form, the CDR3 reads TGTGCCAGCAGCCCGCGGAGCGCTGAAGCTTTCTTT. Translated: CASSPRSAEAFF.

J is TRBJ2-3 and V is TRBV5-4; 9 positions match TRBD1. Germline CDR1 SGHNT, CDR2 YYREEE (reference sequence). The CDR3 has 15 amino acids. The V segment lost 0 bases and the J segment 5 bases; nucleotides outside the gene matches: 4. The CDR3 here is CASSLADRGQDTQYF. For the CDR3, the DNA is TGTGCCAGCAGCTTGGCGGACAGGGGTCAAGATACGCAGTATTTT.

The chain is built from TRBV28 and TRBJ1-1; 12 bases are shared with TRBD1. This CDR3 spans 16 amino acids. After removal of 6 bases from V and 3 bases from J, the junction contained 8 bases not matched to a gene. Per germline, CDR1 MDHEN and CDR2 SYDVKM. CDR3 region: CASRLPGQGAYTEAFF. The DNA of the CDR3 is TGTGCCAGCAGGCTCCCGGGACAGGGGGCGTACACTGAAGCTTTCTTT.

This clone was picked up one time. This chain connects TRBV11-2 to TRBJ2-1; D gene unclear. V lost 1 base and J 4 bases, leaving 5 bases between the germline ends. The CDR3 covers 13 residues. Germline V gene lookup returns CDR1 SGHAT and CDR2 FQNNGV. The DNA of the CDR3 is TGTGCCAGCAGCTTAGGAGTTTACAATGAGCAGTTCTTC. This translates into CASSLGVYNEQFF.

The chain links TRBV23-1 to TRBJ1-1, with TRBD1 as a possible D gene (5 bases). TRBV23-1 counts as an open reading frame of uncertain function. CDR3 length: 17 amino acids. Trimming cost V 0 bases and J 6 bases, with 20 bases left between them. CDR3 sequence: CASSQSLGREGVAEAFF. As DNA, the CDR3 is TGCGCCAGCAGTCAATCCCTCGGCAGGGAAGGAGTCGCTGAAGCTTTCTTT.

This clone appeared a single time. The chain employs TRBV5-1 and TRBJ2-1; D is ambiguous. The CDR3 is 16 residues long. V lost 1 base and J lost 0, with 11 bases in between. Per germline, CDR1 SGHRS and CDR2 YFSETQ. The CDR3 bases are TGCGCCAGCAGCTTGATTGGGGAAAGCTCCTACAATGAGCAGTTCTTC. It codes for CASSLIGESSYNEQFF.

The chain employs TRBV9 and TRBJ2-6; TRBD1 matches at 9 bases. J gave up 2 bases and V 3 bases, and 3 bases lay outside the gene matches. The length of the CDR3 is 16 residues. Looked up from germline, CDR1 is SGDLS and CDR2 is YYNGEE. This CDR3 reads CASSAYRGPGANVLTF. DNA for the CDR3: TGTGCCAGCAGCGCATACAGGGGGCCTGGGGCCAACGTCCTGACTTTC.

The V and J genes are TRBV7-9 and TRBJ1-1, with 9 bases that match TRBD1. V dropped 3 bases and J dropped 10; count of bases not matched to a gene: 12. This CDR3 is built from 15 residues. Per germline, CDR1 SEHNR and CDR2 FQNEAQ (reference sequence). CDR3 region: CASSFRGQGGFRAFF. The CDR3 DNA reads TGTGCCAGCAGCTTTAGGGGACAGGGCGGATTTCGAGCTTTCTTT.

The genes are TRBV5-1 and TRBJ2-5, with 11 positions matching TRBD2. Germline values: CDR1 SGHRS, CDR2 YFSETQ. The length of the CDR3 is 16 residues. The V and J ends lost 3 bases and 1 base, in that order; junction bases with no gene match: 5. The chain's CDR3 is CASSSAGTSGQETQYF. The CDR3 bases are TGCGCCAGCAGCTCAGCCGGGACTAGCGGCCAAGAGACCCAGTACTTC.

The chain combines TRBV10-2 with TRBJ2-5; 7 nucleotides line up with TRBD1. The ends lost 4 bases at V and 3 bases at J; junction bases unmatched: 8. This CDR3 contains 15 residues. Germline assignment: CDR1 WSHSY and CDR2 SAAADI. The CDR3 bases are TGCGCCAGCAGTGGGTCGACAGGGAGAGAAGAGACCCAGTACTTC. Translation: CASSGSTGREETQYF.

The CDR3, as DNA: TGTGCCAGCAACCCGGGACAGGGGGCTCCCACTGAAGCTTTCTTT. Encoded protein: CASNPGQGAPTEAFF. The chain combines TRBV28 with TRBJ1-1, with 12 bases identical to TRBD1. Germline-derived CDR1 and CDR2 are MDHEN and SYDVKM. V trimming: 7 bases; J trimming: 4 bases; junction bases outside the gene matches: 7. The CDR3 sequence is 15 residues long. The full variable domain, with the rest looked up from reference TRBV28 and TRBJ1-1, is DVKVTQSSRYLVKRTGEKVFLECVQDMDHENMFWYRQDPGLGLRLIYFSYDVKMKEKGDIPEGYSVSREKKERFSLILESASTNQTSMYLCASNPGQGAPTEAFFGQGTRLTVV.

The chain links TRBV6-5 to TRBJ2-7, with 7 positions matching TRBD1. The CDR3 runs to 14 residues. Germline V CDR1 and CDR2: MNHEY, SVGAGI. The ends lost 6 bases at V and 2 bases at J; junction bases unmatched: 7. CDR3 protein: CASRPGTDTYEQYF. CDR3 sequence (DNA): TGTGCCAGCAGGCCCGGGACAGACACCTACGAGCAGTACTTC.

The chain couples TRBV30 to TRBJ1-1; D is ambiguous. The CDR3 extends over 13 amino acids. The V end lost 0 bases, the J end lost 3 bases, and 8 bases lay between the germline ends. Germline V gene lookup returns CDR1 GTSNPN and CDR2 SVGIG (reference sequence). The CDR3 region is CAWSVGQDTEAFF. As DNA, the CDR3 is TGTGCCTGGAGTGTAGGCCAGGACACTGAAGCTTTCTTT.

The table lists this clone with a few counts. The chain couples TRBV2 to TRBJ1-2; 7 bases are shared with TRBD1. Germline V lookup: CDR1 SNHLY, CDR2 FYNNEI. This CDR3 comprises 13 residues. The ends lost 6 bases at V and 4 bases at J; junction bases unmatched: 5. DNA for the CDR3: TGTGCCAGCAGCGAGGGGACAGTCTATGGCTACACCTTC. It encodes CASSEGTVYGYTF.

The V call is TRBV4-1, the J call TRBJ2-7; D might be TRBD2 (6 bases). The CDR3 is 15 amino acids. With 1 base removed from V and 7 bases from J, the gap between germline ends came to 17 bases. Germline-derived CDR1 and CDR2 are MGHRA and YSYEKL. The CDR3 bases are TGCGCCAGCAGCCAAGGGCCCGGGACTCCGTTAGAGCAGTACTTC. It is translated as CASSQGPGTPLEQYF.

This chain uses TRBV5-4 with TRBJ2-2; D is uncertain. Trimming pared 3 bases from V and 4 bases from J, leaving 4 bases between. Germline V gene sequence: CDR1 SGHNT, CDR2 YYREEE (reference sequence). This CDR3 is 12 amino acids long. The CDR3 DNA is TGTGCCAGCAGCTCTAGCACCGGGGAGCTGTTTTTT. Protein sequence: CASSSSTGELFF.

Here the CDR3 DNA reads TGTGCCAGCAGCTTATCTTTGGGTCGGGTTGAATATGAGCAGTTCTTC. Protein: CASSLSLGRVEYEQFF. The chain is built from TRBV11-3 and TRBJ2-1; no firm D call. Trimming stripped 2 bases from V and 8 bases from J, with 19 bases between. The CDR3 loop spans 16 amino acids. Germline lookup yields CDR1 SGHNT and CDR2 YENEEA.

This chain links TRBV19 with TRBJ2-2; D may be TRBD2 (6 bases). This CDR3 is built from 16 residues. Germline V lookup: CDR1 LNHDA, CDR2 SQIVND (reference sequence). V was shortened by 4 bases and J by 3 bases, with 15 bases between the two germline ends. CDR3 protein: CASSTRSGLYTGELFF. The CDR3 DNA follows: TGTGCCAGTAGTACCCGATCGGGACTCTACACCGGGGAGCTGTTTTTT.

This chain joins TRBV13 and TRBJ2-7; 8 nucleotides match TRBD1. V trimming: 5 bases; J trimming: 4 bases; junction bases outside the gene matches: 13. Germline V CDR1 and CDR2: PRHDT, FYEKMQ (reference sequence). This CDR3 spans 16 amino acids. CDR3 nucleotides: TGTGCCAGCAGCAGCCGACGGGCAGGGGGCGCATACGAGCAGTACTTC. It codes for CASSSRRAGGAYEQYF.

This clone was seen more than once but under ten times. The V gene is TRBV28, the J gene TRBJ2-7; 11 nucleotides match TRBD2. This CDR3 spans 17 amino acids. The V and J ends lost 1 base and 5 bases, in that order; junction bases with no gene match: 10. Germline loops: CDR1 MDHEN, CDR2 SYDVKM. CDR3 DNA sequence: TGTGCCAGCAGTTTATCTCCCAATCTAGCGGGAGGTGACGAGCAGTACTTC. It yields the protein CASSLSPNLAGGDEQYF.

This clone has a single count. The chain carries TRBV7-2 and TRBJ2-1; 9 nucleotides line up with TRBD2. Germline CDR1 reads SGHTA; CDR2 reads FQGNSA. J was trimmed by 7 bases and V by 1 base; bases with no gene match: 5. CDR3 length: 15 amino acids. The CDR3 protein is CASSLEGLAVNEQFF. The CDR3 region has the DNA TGTGCCAGCAGCTTAGAGGGACTAGCTGTAAATGAGCAGTTCTTC.

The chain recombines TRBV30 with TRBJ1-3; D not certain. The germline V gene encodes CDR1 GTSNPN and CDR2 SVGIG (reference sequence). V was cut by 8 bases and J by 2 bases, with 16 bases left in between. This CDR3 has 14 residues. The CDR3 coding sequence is TGTGCCACCCTTAAGGGAGGGACTGGAAACACCATATATTTT. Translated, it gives CATLKGGTGNTIYF.

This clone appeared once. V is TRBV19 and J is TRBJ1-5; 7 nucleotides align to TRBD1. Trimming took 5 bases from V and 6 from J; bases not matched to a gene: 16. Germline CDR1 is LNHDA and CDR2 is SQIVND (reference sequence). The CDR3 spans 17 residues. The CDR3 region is CASSSTRQGMNFQPQHF. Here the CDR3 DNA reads TGTGCCAGTAGTTCAACCCGACAGGGTATGAACTTTCAGCCCCAGCATTTT.

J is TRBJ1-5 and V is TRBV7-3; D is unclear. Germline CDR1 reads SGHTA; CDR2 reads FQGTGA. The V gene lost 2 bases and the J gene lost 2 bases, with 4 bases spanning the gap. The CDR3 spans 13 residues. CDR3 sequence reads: CASSLDGNQPQHF. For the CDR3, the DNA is TGTGCCAGCAGCTTAGACGGCAATCAGCCCCAGCATTTT.